The source of this T cell receptor beta chain is a study of T cell responses to AZD1222 COVID-19 vaccine (dated by TCRdb to 2020 to 2023). As for the study more broadly: Because spike-specific TCR depth and breadth did not differ between the two schedules, AZD1222 recipients who got a second dose at roughly 4 weeks were pooled with those who got a second dose at roughly 12 weeks. Enrollment into the trials was organized by age into subgroups of 18-55, 56-69 and 70-plus years, and those subgroups contained about 160, 30 and 59 TCR-sequenced participants, respectively. A total of under 250 trial participants underwent TCR sequencing, of whom some 200 had received two doses of AZD1222 and some 26 had received two doses of the MenACWY control vaccine.

The CDR1 and CDR2 encoded by the germline V gene (reference sequence) are LNHDA and SQIVND. There are 15 amino acids in the CDR3, from cysteine to phenylalanine inclusive. The CDR3 DNA has 45 bases and is translated from base 1. A distance of 14 bases separates the germline ends of V and J, which lose 5 bases and 3 bases respectively. Concerning this clone itself: No antigen is known for it. Base qualities are not provided; no much larger clone lies one nucleotide away.

The CDR3 regions of human TCRbeta chains were analyzed by immunosequencing. The original methods were these. TCRs in the repertoires were compared against a reference library of SARS-CoV-2-specific TCRs that had been generated with the MIRA antigen-specificity platform. Breadth was defined as the fraction of unique TCRs that were SARS-CoV-2-associated, and depth was defined as the fraction of total T cells that were SARS-CoV-2-associated. Each spike-specific TCR was assigned to its reactive spike region and to a CD4 or CD8 class using the MIRA data. Log10-transformed breadth and depth values were compared by one-way ANOVA with Sidak's multiple comparisons tests. TCRdb's version of the immuneACCESS table is confined to in-frame rearrangements and falls short of the full clone set. An unresolved V gene accounts for under half of the shortfall where checked; the remainder is of unknown origin. The DNA was the basis for D and trimming; V, J and clone size are from that table. The table for this sample lists about 160,000 clones; approximately 90% of them were counted only once. 6% to 8% of the sample belongs to the ten largest clones.

Explained via the paper, the time point label denotes: baseline before first vaccination. Vaccinee samples came from UK trials COV001 and COV002, including a single-blind randomized controlled phase 2/3 trial of AZD1222 (ChAdOx1 nCoV-19) in healthy adults. Trial participant PBMC samples were collected at day 0 and day 28 after the second dose for TCRbeta chain sequencing. Broad study findings and their caveats: After two AZD1222 doses, both the breadth and the depth of spike-specific TCRs were significantly higher than at day 0 and than in MenACWY recipients. No day 14 peak-response samples were available, so repertoires were characterized only after the peak T cell response. Participants were mostly white British and included more females than males, and it was suggested by the authors that clonal diversity may have been underestimated. Reportedly, close to half of the unique spike-specific TCRs recognized epitopes lying outside the regions that are mutated in the B.1.351 and B.1.1.7 variants. The 56-69-year group was small, and its depth increase did not reach significance, likely because of low power. The whole spike protein was spanned by vaccine-associated CD4 TCRs, and dominant responses were seen in regions 160-218 and 743-854. Conclusions about previously exposed vaccinees are limited, since just 6 or 7 AZD1222 recipients were seropositive for SARS-CoV-2 at baseline.

The sequence derives from an adult in good health. Recombination linked TRBV19 to TRBJ1-5; TRBD1 is possibly the D segment (5 matching bases). Sequences were derived from peripheral blood, sampled on day 0 of AZD1222 vaccination. The DNA sequence is given as TGTGCCAGTAGTGTTCTGGCAGGGTACAATCAGCCCCAGCATTTT. This gives the protein CASSVLAGYNQPQHF.